Listed here is a single T cell receptor beta chain. Its antigen remains unknown. The source of the sample is a study of blood T cells in healthy people across ages. The study, taken as a whole, reports: Donors of long life had a larger count of naive CD4+ cells and greater diversity than aged donors. In the absence of known donor CMV status, changes in expanded clonotypes were possibly confounded.

The CDR3 has 14 residues. V lost 2 bases, J lost 1 base, and 4 bases stayed unmatched. Germline CDR1 reads DFQATT; CDR2 reads SNEGSKA (reference sequence). Primed by a sample-barcoded 5' primer and a J-beta primer mix, a second PCR proceeded for 7 to 11 cycles. No fewer than 3 million CDR3-containing paired-end reads came from each sample. A single record per CDR3 protein comes from TCRdb applying MiXCR to the 5' RACE reads. The sample holds under 750,000 distinct CDR3 sequences, under 55% seen once. The chain combines TRBV20-1 with TRBJ2-5, with TRBD2 matching over 7 bases. The sequence came from a man older than 75 in good health. The sequencing sample was made of blood. CDR3 sequence (DNA): TGCAGTGCTAGACGGGGACTACCCCAAGAGACCCAGTACTTC. Amino acid sequence: CSARRGLPQETQYF.